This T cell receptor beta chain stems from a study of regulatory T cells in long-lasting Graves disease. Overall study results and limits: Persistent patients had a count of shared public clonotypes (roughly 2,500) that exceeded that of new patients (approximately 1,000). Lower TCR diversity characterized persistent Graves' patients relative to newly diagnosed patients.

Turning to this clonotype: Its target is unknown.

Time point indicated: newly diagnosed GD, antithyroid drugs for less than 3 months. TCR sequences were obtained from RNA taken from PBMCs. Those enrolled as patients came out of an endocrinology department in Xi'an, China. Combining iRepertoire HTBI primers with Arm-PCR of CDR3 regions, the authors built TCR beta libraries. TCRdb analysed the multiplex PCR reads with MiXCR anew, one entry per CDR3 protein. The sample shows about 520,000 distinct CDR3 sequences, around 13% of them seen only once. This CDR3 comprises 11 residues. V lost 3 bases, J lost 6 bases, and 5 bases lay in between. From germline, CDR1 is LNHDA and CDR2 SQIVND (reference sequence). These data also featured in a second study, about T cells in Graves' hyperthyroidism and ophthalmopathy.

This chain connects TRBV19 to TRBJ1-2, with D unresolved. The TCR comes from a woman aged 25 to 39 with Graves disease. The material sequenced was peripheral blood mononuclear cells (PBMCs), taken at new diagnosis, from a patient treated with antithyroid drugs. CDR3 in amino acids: CASSIGDGYTF. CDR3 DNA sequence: TGTGCCAGTAGTATCGGGGATGGCTACACCTTC.